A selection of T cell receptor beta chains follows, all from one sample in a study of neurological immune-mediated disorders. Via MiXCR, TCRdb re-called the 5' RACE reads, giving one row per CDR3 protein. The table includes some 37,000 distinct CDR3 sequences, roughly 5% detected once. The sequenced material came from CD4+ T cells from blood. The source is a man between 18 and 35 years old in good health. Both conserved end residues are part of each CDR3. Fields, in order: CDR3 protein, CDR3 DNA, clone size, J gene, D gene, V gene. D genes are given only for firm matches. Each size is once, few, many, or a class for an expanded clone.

CASSYVAGTGHYEQYF TGTGCCAGCAGTTACGTTGCCGGGACAGGGCACTACGAGCAGTACTTC many TRBJ2-7 TRBD1 TRBV6-2/TRBV6-3
CATQTSPAGGTYEQYF TGTGCCACCCAAACCTCTCCAGCGGGGGGGACCTACGAGCAGTACTTC many TRBJ2-7 TRBD2 TRBV10-3
CASSLRQYNEKLFF TGTGCCAGCAGCTTACGGCAGTACAATGAAAAACTGTTTTTT many TRBJ1-4 - TRBV7-2
CASSVGLAGGLETQYF TGCGCCAGCAGCGTGGGACTAGCGGGGGGGCTGGAGACCCAGTACTTC many TRBJ2-5 TRBD2 TRBV5-1
CSAIKRGGSYNEQFF TGCAGTGCAATCAAGCGGGGGGGCTCCTACAATGAGCAGTTCTTC many TRBJ2-1 TRBD2 TRBV20-1
CASTAGSYNEQFF TGTGCCAGCACGGCCGGCTCCTACAATGAGCAGTTCTTC many TRBJ2-1 - TRBV6-5
CASGAGEDQPQHF TGTGCCAGCGGGGCAGGGGAGGATCAGCCCCAGCATTTT many TRBJ1-5 - TRBV2
CASMRGYTDTQYF TGTGCCAGTATGAGGGGCTACACAGATACGCAGTATTTT many TRBJ2-3 - TRBV19
CASSLAGGNQPQHF TGTGCCAGCAGCTTGGCCGGGGGCAATCAGCCCCAGCATTTT many TRBJ1-5 - TRBV5-4
CASSLGQGETQYF TGCGCCAGCAGCTTGGGACAGGGAGAGACCCAGTACTTC many TRBJ2-5 TRBD1 TRBV5-1
CASSLGHGRGAQHF TGTGCCAGCAGTCTGGGGCACGGCCGGGGAGCCCAGCATTTT many TRBJ1-5 - TRBV2
CASSGGTYGYTF TGTGCCAGCAGTGGGGGGACCTATGGCTACACCTTC many TRBJ1-2 - TRBV7-9
CASSSGTGFNTEAFF TGTGCCAGCAGCTCCGGGACAGGCTTTAACACTGAAGCTTTCTTT many TRBJ1-1 TRBD1 TRBV11-2
CAISGQGKEGETQYF TGTGCCATCAGCGGACAGGGGAAAGAGGGGGAGACCCAGTACTTC many TRBJ2-5 TRBD1 TRBV10-3
CSARLSGVTGELFF TGCAGTGCTAGATTGTCAGGGGTTACCGGGGAGCTGTTTTTT many TRBJ2-2 - TRBV20-1
CASSLASGINEQFF TGTGCCAGCAGCTTAGCGTCAGGGATCAATGAGCAGTTCTTC many TRBJ2-1 - TRBV7-2
CASSFPRDRGVDEQYF TGCGCCAGCAGCTTCCCTCGGGACAGGGGAGTAGACGAGCAGTACTTC many TRBJ2-7 TRBD1 TRBV5-1
CASSGGGGSPLHF TGTGCCAGCAGCGGGGGGGGGGGTTCACCCCTCCACTTT many TRBJ1-6 - TRBV2
CASSHGTGYMNTEAFF TGCGCCAGCAGCCACGGGACAGGGTATATGAACACTGAAGCTTTCTTT many TRBJ1-1 TRBD1 TRBV5-1
CASQPGAGGYQETQYF TGTGCCAGTCAGCCCGGAGCGGGGGGCTACCAAGAGACCCAGTACTTC many TRBJ2-5 TRBD2 TRBV7-9
CASSRRSVAGDLATQYF TGCGCCAGCAGCCGAAGGTCGGTAGCGGGGGATTTGGCTACGCAGTATTTT many TRBJ2-3 TRBD2 TRBV4-3
CASSYKDTNTEAFF TGCGCCAGCAGCTACAAGGACACGAACACTGAAGCTTTCTTT many TRBJ1-1 - TRBV5-1
CSAPRDRTASPLHF TGCAGTGCTCCCCGGGACCGGACGGCTTCACCCCTCCACTTT many TRBJ1-6 - TRBV20-1
CSASVALLGNEKLFF TGCAGTGCCAGTGTCGCCCTCCTTGGTAATGAAAAACTGTTTTTT many TRBJ1-4 - TRBV20-1
CASSLVSGITGELFF TGTGCCAGCAGTTTAGTCTCGGGTATTACCGGGGAGCTGTTTTTT many TRBJ2-2 - TRBV12-3/TRBV12-4
CSATRATGAKNIQYF TGCAGTGCCACACGGGCGACAGGGGCCAAAAACATTCAGTACTTC many TRBJ2-4 TRBD1 TRBV20-1
CASSFGQGRLDQPQHF TGTGCCAGCAGCTTCGGACAGGGAAGGCTTGATCAGCCCCAGCATTTT many TRBJ1-5 TRBD1 TRBV6-2/TRBV6-3
CASSQDSRDSSPLHF TGCGCCAGCAGCCAAGATAGCAGGGATTCTTCACCCCTCCACTTT many TRBJ1-6 - TRBV4-3
CASSEDSGGQYGYTF TGTGCCAGCAGTGAAGATTCGGGGGGTCAATATGGCTACACCTTC many TRBJ1-2 - TRBV6-1
CASSYSSDWWDTDTQYF TGTGCCAGCAGTTACTCGAGTGACTGGTGGGACACAGATACGCAGTATTTT many TRBJ2-3 - TRBV6-5
CASSYTGTGGNQPQHF TGTGCCAGCAGCTACACCGGGACAGGGGGCAATCAGCCCCAGCATTTT many TRBJ1-5 TRBD1 TRBV2
CAIRDTDTIEPLHF TGTGCCATCAGGGATACAGACACAATCGAACCCCTCCACTTT many TRBJ1-6 - TRBV10-3